A selection of T cell receptor beta chains follows, all from one sample in a study of CD8+ T cells in alopecia areata. Sequenced by immunoSEQ multiplex PCR; TCRdb stores in-frame clones only, minus some. The sample consists of about 140,000 clones, less than 70% of them appearing once. Sequenced material: CD8+ T cells sorted from blood, taken at week 4, from a patient treated with tofacitinib. The receptors originated from a human donor with alopecia areata. The CDR3 runs from the conserved cysteine through the conserved F or W. The D gene is left open where the match is weak. Part of the rows lack a size; the others show once, few, many or a class for expanded clones.

CDR3nt | CDR3aa | v_gene | abundance | len | j_gene | d_gene
TGTGCCACCAGCAGTACTAGCCTGCCCTATACGCAGTATTTT | CATSSTSLPYTQYF | TRBV15 | . | 14 | TRBJ2-3 | .
TGTGCCAGCAGCCAAGATTGGTCGGGACTGGCCAACGTCCTGACTTTC | CASSQDWSGLANVLTF | TRBV4-2 | . | 16 | TRBJ2-6 | .
TGCAGCGTCGGGGGACTCTCCAATGAGCAGTTCTTC | CSVGGLSNEQFF | TRBV29-1 | . | 12 | TRBJ2-1 | .
TGTGCCAGTAGGACAGACTATGGCTACACCTTC | CASRTDYGYTF | TRBV19 | few | 11 | TRBJ1-2 | .
TGTGCCAGCAGTTTTCCCATAGAGACCCACGGAGAGACCCAGTACTTC | CASSFPIETHGETQYF | TRBV7-9 | few | 16 | TRBJ2-5 | .
TGCGCCAGCAGCCAAGAGGACATATCTATGGGCTTTGAGACCCAGTACTTC | CASSQEDISMGFETQYF | TRBV4-3 | . | 17 | TRBJ2-5 | .
TGTGCCAGCAGCTTAGGCGGAGATTCACCCCTCCACTTT | CASSLGGDSPLHF | TRBV13 | few | 13 | TRBJ1-6 | .
TGCAGCGGCACAGGGTGGGGAAGCACTGAAGCTTTCTTT | CSGTGWGSTEAFF | TRBV29-1 | . | 13 | TRBJ1-1 | .
TGTGCTAGCAGCTTAGGGGACAGGAGGACAGATACGCAGTATTTT | CASSLGDRRTDTQYF | TRBV7-7 | . | 15 | TRBJ2-3 | TRBD1
TGTGCCAGCAGTTTACAGGGGGCTCGGCAAGAGACCCAGTACTTC | CASSLQGARQETQYF | TRBV27 | . | 15 | TRBJ2-5 | TRBD1
TGCAGCGTTGTGGGGACAGGGGGAGACTATGGCTACACCTTC | CSVVGTGGDYGYTF | TRBV29-1 | . | 14 | TRBJ1-2 | TRBD1
TGTGCCAGCAGTATTCCCGGGGGGACAGATACGCAGTATTTT | CASSIPGGTDTQYF | TRBV27 | . | 14 | TRBJ2-3 | TRBD2
TGTGCCAGCAGTGAAGCGCCCAGGGGCTACGAGCAGTACTTC | CASSEAPRGYEQYF | TRBV2 | few | 14 | TRBJ2-7 | .
TGTGCCAGCAGTTTAAGTAGGGGCCCCTATAATTCACCCCTCCACTTT | CASSLSRGPYNSPLHF | TRBV6-5 | . | 16 | TRBJ1-6 | .
TGTGCCAGCAGCGAGGGAGGGATAGTTCGAGATGGCTACACCTTC | CASSEGGIVRDGYTF | TRBV9 | . | 15 | TRBJ1-2 | .